One T cell receptor (beta chain) is described in this entry. At one of its ends the junction is not consistent with the germline gene, which may arise from a read error. The CDR3 spans 14 residues. Germline assignment: CDR1 LGHNT and CDR2 FRNRAP. Primers for the PCR totalled 60 Vbeta and 13 Jbeta. Assay: immunoSEQ multiplex PCR; the TCRdb copy retains only in-frame clones and omits some. This sample carries around 120,000 clones, around three quarters of them seen once, and the ten largest clones take roughly 2.4%. This entry comes from a study of cytomegalovirus exposure and HLA in healthy donors. The gene calls are TRBV12-5 and TRBJ2-7; 7 nucleotides line up with TRBD2. This TCR derives from a man between 25 and 39 years old in good health and CMV-seronegative. Sequencing input: PBMCs. CDR3 in amino acids: CASGFAPPSGAADF. DNA of the CDR3: TGTGCTAGTGGTTTCGCCCCCCCTAGCGGCGCGGCGGACTTC.